The entry below gives a single T cell receptor (beta chain) sequence along with its context. Its cognate antigen has yet to be identified. No clone much larger than this one lies a single base away; base qualities are absent. One collaborating source in Seattle enrolled patients while the patients were actively infected and followed the patients over time throughout the course of disease. Each collaborating institution followed its own protocols to collect whole blood in K2EDTA tubes. For TCRbeta analysis, collaborators shipped samples in one of three forms: frozen whole blood, isolated PBMCs, or DNA extracted from either of those sample types. TCRbeta CDR3 regions were amplified from genomic DNA by means of the immunoSEQ Assay, a bias-controlled multiplex PCR. Per the authors' processing: Within the assay, amplification of reference gene primers was used to estimate how many nucleated cells each sample contained. To quantify the absolute abundance of each unique TCRbeta CDR3 rearrangement, sequence reads were collapsed and filtered. For each sample, productive Simpson clonality was calculated by taking the square root of Simpson's diversity index across productive rearrangements. Imported from immuneACCESS, the table was reduced by TCRdb to in-frame sequences with V and J called. These copies leave out some clones; in studies compared against another copy, an unresolved V gene accounts for under half, and the cause of the remainder is not known. The V and J calls and the clone size are those of that table, but D and trimming were determined from the DNA. This sample holds about 170,000 clones; roughly 93% were observed only once. The biggest ten clones account for approximately 5% of the sample.

The record originates from a study of blood T cell repertoires in COVID-19 (dated by TCRdb to 2020 to 2021). About the full investigation: Samples covering the acute and convalescent phases of COVID-19 were provided by collaborators in the United States, Italy and Spain. The prospective study material was composed of cDNA or gDNA derived from T cells, B-cell-depleted T cells, or PBMCs. Deeply sampled blood TCRbeta repertoires from subjects exposed to, actively infected with, or recovered from COVID-19 were included in the dataset. A freely available public database, intended as a resource for researchers studying the immune response to SARS-CoV-2, is where the repertoires were released. Samples came from the ongoing ImmuneRACE study (first 160 participants) plus 1,254 subjects from 6 global collaborators. Sample metadata almost always included a de-identified subject ID, COVID-19 status, age in years and sex. Where available, HLA class I and class II types were taken from metadata supplied by the sample provider and were not determined by assay-based typing.

General conclusions and limits of the study: Clinical and demographic metadata were provided uncurated, with the amount varying by source and participant.

The clonotype was recovered from a man between 18 and 35 years old with COVID-19, enrolled during active disease. Sequenced material: peripheral blood.

The CDR3 has the sequence CASSVSGPGGYTF. The nucleotide sequence reads TGTGCCAGCAGCGTATCTGGGCCTGGGGGCTACACCTTC. The chain is encoded by TRBV9 joined to TRBJ1-2, with an unclear D gene assignment. V is pared back by 1 base and J by 8 bases, with 12 bases lying between the germline termini. As encoded in the germline V gene, CDR1 is SGDLS while CDR2 is YYNGEE. From its cysteine to its phenylalanine, the CDR3 spans 13 amino acids. Kept here is only the CDR3 DNA, which spans 39 bases and is read in frame from base 1.